This T cell receptor beta chain was identified in a study of CD8 T cells in Susac syndrome. The wider study: Patients with Susac syndrome were therapy-naive, on corticosteroids, or on intravenous immunoglobulin alone at the time that blood was drawn. Study results and caveats: Clonal CD8+ expansion in Susac was highest in TEMRA cells and active patients.

Concerning this clonotype itself: Its antigen is currently unknown.

The CDR3 length is 17 residues. J was trimmed by 0 bases and V by 3 bases; bases with no gene match: 5. From germline, CDR1 is MGHDK and CDR2 SYGVNS. Reverse transcription of roughly 0.45 to 1 ug RNA used random hexamers. Coverage of TCR beta CDR3 amplification by immunoSEQ multiplex PCR extended to 54 Vbeta and 13 Jbeta. Using its own MiXCR run on the immunoSEQ multiplex PCR reads, TCRdb lists one record per CDR3 protein. The sample gives about 150,000 distinct CDR3 sequences, approximately 95% of which show up once; under 0.2% is in the top ten. The authors negatively isolated CD8+ and CD4+ T cells and FACS-enriched TEMRA cells.

The clonotype was recovered from a human donor with Susac syndrome. Sequenced input: CD8+ T cells from PBMCs. The chain has TRBV25-1 and TRBJ2-6; 7 nucleotides line up with TRBD1. The CDR3, as DNA: TGTGCCAGCAGTGACGGGACAGATTTCTCTGGGGCCAACGTCCTGACTTTC. This gives the protein CASSDGTDFSGANVLTF. The whole variable domain, filled in from reference TRBV25-1 and TRBJ2-6, reads EADIYQTPRYLVIGTGKKITLECSQTMGHDKMYWYQQDPGMELHLIHYSYGVNSTEKGDLSSESTVSRIRTEHFPLTLESARPSHTSQYLCASSDGTDFSGANVLTFGAGSRLTVL.